Sequencing of this T cell receptor beta chain was carried out in a study of OX40 agonist ivuxolimab in advanced cancers. The CDR3 is 16 amino acids. V lost 5 bases and J lost 1; bases outside the gene matches: 5. The germline V gene has CDR1 LGHNT and CDR2 FRNRAP. Here immunoSEQ multiplex PCR was the method, and the copy in TCRdb shows in-frame clones only, minus some. The table has tens of thousands of clones, approximately 94% seen once. This material consisted of CD4+ or CD8+ T cells sorted from blood, taken in a trial of the OX40 agonist ivuxolimab. The TCR was taken from an adult with an advanced solid tumor such as melanoma, head and neck, liver or kidney cancer. This chain joins TRBV12-5 and TRBJ1-5; 10 nucleotides line up with TRBD1. CDR3 in amino acids: CASGPPGQGSNQPQHF. CDR3 bases: TGTGCTAGTGGTCCCCCGGGACAGGGGAGCAATCAGCCCCAGCATTTT.